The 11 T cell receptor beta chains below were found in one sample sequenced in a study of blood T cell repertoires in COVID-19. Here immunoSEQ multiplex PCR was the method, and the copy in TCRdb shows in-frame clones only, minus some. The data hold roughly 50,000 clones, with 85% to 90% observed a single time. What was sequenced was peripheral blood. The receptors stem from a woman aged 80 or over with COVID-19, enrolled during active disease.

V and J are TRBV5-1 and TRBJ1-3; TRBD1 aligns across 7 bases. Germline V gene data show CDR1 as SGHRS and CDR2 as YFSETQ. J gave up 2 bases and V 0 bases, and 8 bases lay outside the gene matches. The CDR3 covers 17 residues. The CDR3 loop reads CASSLALNRGPGNTIYF. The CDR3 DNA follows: TGCGCCAGCAGCTTGGCATTGAACAGGGGACCTGGAAACACCATATATTTT.

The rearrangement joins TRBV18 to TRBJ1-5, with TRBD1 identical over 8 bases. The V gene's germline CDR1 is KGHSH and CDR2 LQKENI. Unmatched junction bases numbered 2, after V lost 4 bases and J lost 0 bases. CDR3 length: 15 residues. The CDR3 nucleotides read TGTGCCAGCTCACGGACAGGGAATAGCAATCAGCCCCAGCATTTT. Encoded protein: CASSRTGNSNQPQHF.

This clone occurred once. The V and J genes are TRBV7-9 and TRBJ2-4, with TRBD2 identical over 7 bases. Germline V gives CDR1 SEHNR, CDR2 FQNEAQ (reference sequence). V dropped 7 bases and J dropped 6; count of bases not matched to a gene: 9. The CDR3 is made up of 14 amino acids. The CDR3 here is CASTRAGAPNIQYF. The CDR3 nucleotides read TGTGCCAGCACCAGGGCGGGAGCACCAAACATTCAGTACTTC.

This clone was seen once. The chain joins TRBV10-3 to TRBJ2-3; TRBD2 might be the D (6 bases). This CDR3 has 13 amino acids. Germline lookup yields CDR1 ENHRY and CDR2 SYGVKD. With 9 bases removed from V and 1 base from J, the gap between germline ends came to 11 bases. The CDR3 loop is CAMRTTGTDTQYF. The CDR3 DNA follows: TGTGCCATGAGGACTACTGGCACAGATACGCAGTATTTT.

The CDR3 coding sequence is TGTGCCAGCAGCCAACAATACACCGGGGAGCTGTTTTTT. Its translation is CASSQQYTGELFF. This rearrangement joins TRBV3-1 (or the pseudogene TRBV3-2) to TRBJ2-2, with D unclear. The V gene's germline CDR1 is LGHDT and CDR2 YNNKEL (reference sequence). The CDR3 contains 13 residues. Trimming pared 2 bases from V and 3 bases from J, leaving 4 bases between.

CDR3 DNA sequence: TGTGCCAGCAGCGTAGGGGGCGGGAGTGTGTACGAGCAGTACTTC. It translates to CASSVGGGSVYEQYF. The J gene is TRBJ2-7, the V gene TRBV9; 7 bases line up with TRBD2. The CDR3 consists of 15 residues. J gave up 4 bases and V 0 bases, and 7 bases lay outside the gene matches. Germline loops: CDR1 SGDLS, CDR2 YYNGEE.

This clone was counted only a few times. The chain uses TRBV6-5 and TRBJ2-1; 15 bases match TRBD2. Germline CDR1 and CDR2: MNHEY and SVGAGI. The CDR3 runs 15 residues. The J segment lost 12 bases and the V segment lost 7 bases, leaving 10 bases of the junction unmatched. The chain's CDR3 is CASKKGLAGGYGQFF. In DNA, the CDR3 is TGTGCCAGCAAAAAGGGACTAGCGGGAGGTTACGGGCAGTTCTTC.

DNA for the CDR3: TGTGCCAGCAGCTTAGAAGCAGGGGGCTTTAGCAATCAGCCCCAGCATTTT. Amino acid sequence: CASSLEAGGFSNQPQHF. This sequence joins TRBV7-6 and TRBJ1-5, with TRBD1 matching over 8 bases. Trimming removed 1 base from V and 0 bases from J; junction bases left unmatched: 5. Germline loops: CDR1 SGHVS, CDR2 FNYEAQ. The CDR3 sequence is 17 residues long. Full variable domain (remainder filled in from reference TRBV7-6 and TRBJ1-5): GAGVSQSPRYKVTKRGQDVALRCDPISGHVSLYWYRQALGQGPEFLTYFNYEAQQDKSGLPNDRFSAERPEGSISTLTIQRTEQRDSAMYRCASSLEAGGFSNQPQHFGDGTRLSIL.

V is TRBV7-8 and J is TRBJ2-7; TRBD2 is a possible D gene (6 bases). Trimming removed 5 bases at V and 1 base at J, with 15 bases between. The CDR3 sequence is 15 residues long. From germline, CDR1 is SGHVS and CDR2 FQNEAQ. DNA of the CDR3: TGTGCCAGCAGCCGCGGGGTTTTAGGATCCTACGAGCAGTACTTC. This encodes CASSRGVLGSYEQYF.

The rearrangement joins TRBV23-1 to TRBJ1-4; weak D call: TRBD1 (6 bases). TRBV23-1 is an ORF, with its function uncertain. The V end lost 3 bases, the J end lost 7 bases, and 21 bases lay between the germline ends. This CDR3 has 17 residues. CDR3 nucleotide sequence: TGCGCCAGCAGTCATCCCTCCGAAAAGGGGGAGTGTGAAAAACTGTTTTTT. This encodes CASSHPSEKGECEKLFF.

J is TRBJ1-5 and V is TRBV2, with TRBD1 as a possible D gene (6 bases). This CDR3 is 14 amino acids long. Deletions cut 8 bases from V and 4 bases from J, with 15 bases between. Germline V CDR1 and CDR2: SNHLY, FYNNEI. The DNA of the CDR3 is TGTGCCAGCCGAGGAAACAGGGTGAATCAGCCCCAGCATTTT. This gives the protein CASRGNRVNQPQHF. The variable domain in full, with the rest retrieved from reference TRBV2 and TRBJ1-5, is EPEVTQTPSHQVTQMGQEVILRCVPISNHLYFYWYRQILGQKVEFLVSFYNNEISEKSEIFDDQFSVERPDGSNFTLKIRSTKLEDSAMYFCASRGNRVNQPQHFGDGTRLSIL.